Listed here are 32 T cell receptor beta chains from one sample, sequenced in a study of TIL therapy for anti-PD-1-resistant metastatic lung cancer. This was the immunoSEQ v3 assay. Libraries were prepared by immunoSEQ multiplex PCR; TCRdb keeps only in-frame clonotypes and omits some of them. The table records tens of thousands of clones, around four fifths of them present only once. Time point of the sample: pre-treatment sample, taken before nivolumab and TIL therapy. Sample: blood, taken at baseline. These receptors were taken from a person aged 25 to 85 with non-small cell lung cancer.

The chain's CDR3 is CASSTTGGWNEQYF. For the CDR3, the DNA is TGTGCCAGCAGTACAACAGGGGGCTGGAACGAGCAGTACTTC. This chain connects TRBV6-5 to TRBJ2-7; 9 positions match TRBD1. The CDR3 totals 14 residues. The germline V gene has CDR1 MNHEY and CDR2 SVGAGI. V gave up 5 bases and J gave up 5 bases; unmatched junction bases: 7.

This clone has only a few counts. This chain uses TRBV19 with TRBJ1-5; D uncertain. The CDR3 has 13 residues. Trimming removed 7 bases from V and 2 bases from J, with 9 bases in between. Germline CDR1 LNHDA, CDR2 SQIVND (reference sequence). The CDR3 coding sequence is TGTGCCAGTATGGCCGGAGGCAATCAGCCCCAGCATTTT. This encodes CASMAGGNQPQHF.

The chain's CDR3 is CASSLGGMGPNYGYTF. The CDR3 DNA sequence: TGTGCCAGCAGCTTGGGAGGTATGGGACCTAACTATGGCTACACCTTC. The chain recombines TRBV5-6 with TRBJ1-2, with TRBD1 as a possible D gene (5 bases). The CDR3 consists of 16 residues. Germline V gives CDR1 SGHDT, CDR2 YYEEEE. Trimming took off 0 bases at V and 0 bases at J, with 12 bases between the two ends.

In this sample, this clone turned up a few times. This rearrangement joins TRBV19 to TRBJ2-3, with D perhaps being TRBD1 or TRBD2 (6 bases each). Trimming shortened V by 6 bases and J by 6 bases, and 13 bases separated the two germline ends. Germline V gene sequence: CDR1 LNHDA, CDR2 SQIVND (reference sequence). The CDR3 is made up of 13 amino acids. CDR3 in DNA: TGTGCCAGTAGCCCGGGGGCGGGGGATACGCAGTATTTT. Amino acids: CASSPGAGDTQYF. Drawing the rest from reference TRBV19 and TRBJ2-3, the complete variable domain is DGGITQSPKYLFRKEGQNVTLSCEQNLNHDAMYWYRQDPGQGLRLIYYSQIVNDFQKGDIAEGYSVSREKKESFPLTVTSAQKNPTAFYLCASSPGAGDTQYFGPGTRLTVL.

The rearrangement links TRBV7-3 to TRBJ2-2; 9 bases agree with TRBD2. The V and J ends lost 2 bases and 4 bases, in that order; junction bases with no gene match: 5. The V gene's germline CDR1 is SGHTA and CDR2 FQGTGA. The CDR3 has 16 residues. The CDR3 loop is CASSLAGGRGTGELFF. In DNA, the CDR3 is TGTGCCAGCAGCTTAGCGGGAGGGCGCGGCACCGGGGAGCTGTTTTTT.

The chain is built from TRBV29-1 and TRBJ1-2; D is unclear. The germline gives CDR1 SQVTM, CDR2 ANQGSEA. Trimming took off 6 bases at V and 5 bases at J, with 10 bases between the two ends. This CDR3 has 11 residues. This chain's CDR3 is CSVREGYGYTF. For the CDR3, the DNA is TGCAGCGTCAGAGAAGGGTATGGCTACACCTTC.

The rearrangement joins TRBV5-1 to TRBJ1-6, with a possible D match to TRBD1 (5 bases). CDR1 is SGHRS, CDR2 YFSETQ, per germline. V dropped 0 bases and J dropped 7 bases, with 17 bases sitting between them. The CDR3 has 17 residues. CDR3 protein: CASSLAVPGNMNSPLHF. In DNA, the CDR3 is TGCGCCAGCAGCTTGGCAGTCCCAGGGAATATGAATTCACCCCTCCACTTT.

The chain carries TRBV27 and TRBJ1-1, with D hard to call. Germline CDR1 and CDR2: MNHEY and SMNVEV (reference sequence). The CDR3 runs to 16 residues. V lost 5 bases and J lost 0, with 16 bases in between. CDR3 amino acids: CASSLYPPVMNTEAFF. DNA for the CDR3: TGTGCCAGCAGTCTCTACCCCCCCGTCATGAACACTGAAGCTTTCTTT.

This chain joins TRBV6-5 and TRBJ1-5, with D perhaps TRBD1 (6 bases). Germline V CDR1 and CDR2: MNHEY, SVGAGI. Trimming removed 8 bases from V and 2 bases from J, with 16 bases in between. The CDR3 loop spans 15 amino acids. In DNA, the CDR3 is TGTGCCAGCCAATGGGAGGGGGGTGGCAATCAGCCCCAGCATTTT. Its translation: CASQWEGGGNQPQHF.

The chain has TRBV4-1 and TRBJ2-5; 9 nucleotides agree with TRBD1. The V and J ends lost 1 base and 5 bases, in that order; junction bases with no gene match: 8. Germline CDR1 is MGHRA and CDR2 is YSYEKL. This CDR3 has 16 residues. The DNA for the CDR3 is TGCGCCAGCAGCCAAGTAGGGGGACAGGGAGGGGAGACCCAGTACTTC. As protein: CASSQVGGQGGETQYF.

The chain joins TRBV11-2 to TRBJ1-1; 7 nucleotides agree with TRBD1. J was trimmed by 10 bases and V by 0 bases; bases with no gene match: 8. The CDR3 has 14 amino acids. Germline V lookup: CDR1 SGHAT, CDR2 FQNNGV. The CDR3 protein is CASSLEAGGMSAFF. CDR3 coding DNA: TGTGCCAGCAGCTTAGAAGCAGGGGGAATGTCAGCTTTCTTT.

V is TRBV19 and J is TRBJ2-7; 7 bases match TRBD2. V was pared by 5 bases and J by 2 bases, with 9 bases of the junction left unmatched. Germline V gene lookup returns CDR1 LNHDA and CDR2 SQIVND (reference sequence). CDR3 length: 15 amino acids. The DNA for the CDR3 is TGTGCCAGTAGTTCTAATGGGGAGGGAACCTACGAGCAGTACTTC. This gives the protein CASSSNGEGTYEQYF.

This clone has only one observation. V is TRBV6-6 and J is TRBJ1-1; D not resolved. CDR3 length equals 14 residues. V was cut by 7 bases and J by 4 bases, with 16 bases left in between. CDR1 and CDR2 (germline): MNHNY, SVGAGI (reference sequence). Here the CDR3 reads CASTITLGSTEAFF. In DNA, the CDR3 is TGTGCCAGCACCATCACGTTGGGCAGCACTGAAGCTTTCTTT.

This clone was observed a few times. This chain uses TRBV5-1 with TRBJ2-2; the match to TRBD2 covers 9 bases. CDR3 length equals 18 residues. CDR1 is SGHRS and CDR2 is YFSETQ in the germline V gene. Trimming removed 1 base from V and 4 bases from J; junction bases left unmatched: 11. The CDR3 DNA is TGCGCCAGCAGCTTGCTCGTAGCGGGGGCGCGGGGCACCGGGGAGCTGTTTTTT. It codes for CASSLLVAGARGTGELFF.

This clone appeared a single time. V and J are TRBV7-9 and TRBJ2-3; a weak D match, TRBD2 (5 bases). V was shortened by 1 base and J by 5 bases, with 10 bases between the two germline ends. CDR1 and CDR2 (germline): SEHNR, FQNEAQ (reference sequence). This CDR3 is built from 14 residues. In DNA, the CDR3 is TGTGCCAGCAGCTTAGAACTAGTCGGAGATACGCAGTATTTT. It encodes CASSLELVGDTQYF. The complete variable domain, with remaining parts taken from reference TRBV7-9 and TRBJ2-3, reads DTGVSQNPRHKITKRGQNVTFRCDPISEHNRLYWYRQTLGQGPEFLTYFQNEAQLEKSRLLSDRFSAERPKGSFSTLEIQRTEQGDSAMYLCASSLELVGDTQYFGPGTRLTVL.

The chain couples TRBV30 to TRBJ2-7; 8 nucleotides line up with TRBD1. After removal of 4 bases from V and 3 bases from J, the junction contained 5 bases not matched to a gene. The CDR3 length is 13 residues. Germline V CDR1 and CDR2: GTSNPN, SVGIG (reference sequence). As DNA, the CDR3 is TGTGCCTGGATGATAGACAGGGGCTACGAGCAGTACTTC. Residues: CAWMIDRGYEQYF.

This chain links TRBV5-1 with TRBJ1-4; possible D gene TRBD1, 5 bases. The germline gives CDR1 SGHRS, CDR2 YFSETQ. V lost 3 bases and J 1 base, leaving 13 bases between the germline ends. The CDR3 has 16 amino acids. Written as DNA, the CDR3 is TGCGCCAGCAGCTGGGGGTCGGTAGTAACTAATGAAAAACTGTTTTTT. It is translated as CASSWGSVVTNEKLFF.

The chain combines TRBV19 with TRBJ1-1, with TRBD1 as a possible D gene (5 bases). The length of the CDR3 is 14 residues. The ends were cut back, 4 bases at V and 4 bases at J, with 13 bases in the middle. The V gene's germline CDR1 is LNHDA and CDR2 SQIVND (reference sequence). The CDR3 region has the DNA TGTGCCAGTAGTAATCCGGGAGGGGCCACTGAAGCTTTCTTT. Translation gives CASSNPGGATEAFF.

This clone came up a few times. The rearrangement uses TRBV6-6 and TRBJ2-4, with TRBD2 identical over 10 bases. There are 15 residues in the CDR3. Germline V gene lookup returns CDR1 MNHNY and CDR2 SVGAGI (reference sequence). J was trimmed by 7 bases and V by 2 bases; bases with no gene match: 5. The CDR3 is CASSYIASGGNIQYF. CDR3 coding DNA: TGTGCCAGCAGTTACATAGCTAGCGGGGGCAACATTCAGTACTTC.

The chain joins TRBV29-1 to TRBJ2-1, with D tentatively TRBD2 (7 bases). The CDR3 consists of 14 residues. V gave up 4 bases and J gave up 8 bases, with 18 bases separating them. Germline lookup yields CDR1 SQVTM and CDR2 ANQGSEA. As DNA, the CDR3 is TGCAGCGTTGTGGGCGGGGGCACTATAGATGAGCAGTTCTTC. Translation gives CSVVGGGTIDEQFF.

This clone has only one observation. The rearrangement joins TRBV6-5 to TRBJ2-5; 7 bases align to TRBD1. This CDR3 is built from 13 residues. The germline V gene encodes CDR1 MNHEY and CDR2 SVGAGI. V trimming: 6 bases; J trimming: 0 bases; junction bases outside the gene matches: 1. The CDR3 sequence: CASRQGYQETQYF. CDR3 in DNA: TGTGCCAGCAGACAGGGGTACCAAGAGACCCAGTACTTC.

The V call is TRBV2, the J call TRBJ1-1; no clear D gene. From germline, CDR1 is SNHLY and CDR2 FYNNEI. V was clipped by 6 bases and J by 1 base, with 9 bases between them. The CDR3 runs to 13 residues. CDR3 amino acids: CASSRQQNTEAFF. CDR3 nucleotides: TGTGCCAGCAGCAGGCAGCAGAACACTGAAGCTTTCTTT.

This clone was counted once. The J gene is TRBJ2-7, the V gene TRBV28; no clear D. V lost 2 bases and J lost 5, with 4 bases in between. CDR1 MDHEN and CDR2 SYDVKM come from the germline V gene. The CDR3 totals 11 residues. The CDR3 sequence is CASSLNDEQYF. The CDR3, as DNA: TGTGCCAGCAGTTTAAATGACGAGCAGTACTTC.

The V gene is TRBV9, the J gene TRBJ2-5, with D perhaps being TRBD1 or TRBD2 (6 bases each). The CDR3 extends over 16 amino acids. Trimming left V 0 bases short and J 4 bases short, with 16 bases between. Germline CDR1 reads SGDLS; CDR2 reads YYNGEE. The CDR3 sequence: CASSVAWGAGGETQYF. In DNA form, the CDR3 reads TGTGCCAGCAGCGTAGCGTGGGGGGCCGGGGGAGAGACCCAGTACTTC.

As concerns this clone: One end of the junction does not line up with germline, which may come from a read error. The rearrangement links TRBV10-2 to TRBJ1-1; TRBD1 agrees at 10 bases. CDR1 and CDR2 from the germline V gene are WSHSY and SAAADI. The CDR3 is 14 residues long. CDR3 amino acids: CASRRGQGNAEAFF. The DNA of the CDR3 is TGCGCCAGCAGGAGGGGACAGGGGAACGCTGAAGCTTTCTTT.

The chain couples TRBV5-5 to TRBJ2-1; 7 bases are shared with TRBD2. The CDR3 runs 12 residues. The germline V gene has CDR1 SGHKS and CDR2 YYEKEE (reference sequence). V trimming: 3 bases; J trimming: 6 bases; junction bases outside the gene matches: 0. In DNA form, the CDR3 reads TGTGCCAGCAGCTGGGGGGGCAATGAGCAGTTCTTC. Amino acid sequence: CASSWGGNEQFF.

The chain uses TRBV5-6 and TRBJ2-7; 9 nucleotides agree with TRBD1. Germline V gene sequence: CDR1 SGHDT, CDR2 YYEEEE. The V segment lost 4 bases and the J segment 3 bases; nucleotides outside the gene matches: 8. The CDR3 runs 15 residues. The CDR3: CASSRQDRGNYEQYF. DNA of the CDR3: TGTGCCAGCAGCCGCCAGGACAGGGGAAACTACGAGCAGTACTTC.

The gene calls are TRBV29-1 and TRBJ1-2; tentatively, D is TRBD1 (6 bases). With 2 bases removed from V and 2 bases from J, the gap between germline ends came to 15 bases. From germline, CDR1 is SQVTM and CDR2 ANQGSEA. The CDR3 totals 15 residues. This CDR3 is CSVEPGRGGNYGYTF. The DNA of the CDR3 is TGCAGCGTTGAACCCGGTAGGGGGGGAAACTATGGCTACACCTTC.

CDR3: CASSADPEGYGYTF. Here the CDR3 DNA reads TGTGCCAGCAGCGCCGATCCAGAAGGTTATGGCTACACCTTC. The chain recombines TRBV9 with TRBJ1-2; D is uncertain. Between the trimmed V and J ends, which lost 3 bases and 5 bases, there was a span of 14 bases. Germline lookup yields CDR1 SGDLS and CDR2 YYNGEE. This CDR3 region has 14 residues.

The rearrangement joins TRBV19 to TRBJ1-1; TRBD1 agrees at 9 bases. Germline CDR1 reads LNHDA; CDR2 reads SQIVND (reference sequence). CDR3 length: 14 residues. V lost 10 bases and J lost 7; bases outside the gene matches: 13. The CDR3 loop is CATSQRTGDDEAFF. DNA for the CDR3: TGTGCCACCTCCCAACGGACAGGGGATGATGAAGCTTTCTTT. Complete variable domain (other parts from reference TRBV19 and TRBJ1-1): DGGITQSPKYLFRKEGQNVTLSCEQNLNHDAMYWYRQDPGQGLRLIYYSQIVNDFQKGDIAEGYSVSREKKESFPLTVTSAQKNPTAFYLCATSQRTGDDEAFFGQGTRLTVV.

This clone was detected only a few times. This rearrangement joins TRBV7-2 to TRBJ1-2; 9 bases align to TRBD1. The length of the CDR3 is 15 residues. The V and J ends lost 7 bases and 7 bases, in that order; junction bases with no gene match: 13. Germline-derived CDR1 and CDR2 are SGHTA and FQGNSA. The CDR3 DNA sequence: TGTGCCAGCAACCAACAACCGGGACAGGGTTTTGGCTACACCTTC. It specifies CASNQQPGQGFGYTF.

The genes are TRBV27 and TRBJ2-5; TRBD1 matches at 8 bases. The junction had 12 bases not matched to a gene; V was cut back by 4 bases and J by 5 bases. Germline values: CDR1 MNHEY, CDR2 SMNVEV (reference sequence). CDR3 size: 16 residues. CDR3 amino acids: CASSSQGAPGWETQYF. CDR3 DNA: TGTGCCAGCAGTTCCCAGGGGGCGCCCGGATGGGAGACCCAGTACTTC.